The TCR beta chain under discussion was sequenced for a study of shared clonotypes between healthy human individuals. Study-level information: Participating donors consisted of two women and a few men aged 18 to 49. Three plates were used per donor for CD4 naive, three for CD4 memory, two for CD8 naive and one for CD8 memory. Overall study findings and caveats: In general, naive subsets displayed greater estimated richness than memory subsets did.

Note on this clone: Antigen: not known.

Sequencing used immunoSEQ multiplex PCR; TCRdb keeps in-frame clones, though not all of them. The sample yields 800,000 to 1,200,000 clones, around 78% seen once. The CDR3 has 13 amino acids. Trimming shortened V by 5 bases and J by 7 bases, and 15 bases separated the two germline ends. Germline lookup yields CDR1 SGHTA and CDR2 FQGNSA. The clonotype originates from a man between 18 and 29 years old in good health. Some clones in this sample may be carry-over from other donors' samples. The chain has TRBV7-2 and TRBJ2-7; D gene uncertain. Sequencing input: memory CD4+ T cells from PBMCs. Subset in this sample: CD45RA-negative fraction. The CDR3 region has the DNA TGTGCCAGCAGCATCCTGATCTCGGGTGAGCAGTACTTC. Encoded protein: CASSILISGEQYF.